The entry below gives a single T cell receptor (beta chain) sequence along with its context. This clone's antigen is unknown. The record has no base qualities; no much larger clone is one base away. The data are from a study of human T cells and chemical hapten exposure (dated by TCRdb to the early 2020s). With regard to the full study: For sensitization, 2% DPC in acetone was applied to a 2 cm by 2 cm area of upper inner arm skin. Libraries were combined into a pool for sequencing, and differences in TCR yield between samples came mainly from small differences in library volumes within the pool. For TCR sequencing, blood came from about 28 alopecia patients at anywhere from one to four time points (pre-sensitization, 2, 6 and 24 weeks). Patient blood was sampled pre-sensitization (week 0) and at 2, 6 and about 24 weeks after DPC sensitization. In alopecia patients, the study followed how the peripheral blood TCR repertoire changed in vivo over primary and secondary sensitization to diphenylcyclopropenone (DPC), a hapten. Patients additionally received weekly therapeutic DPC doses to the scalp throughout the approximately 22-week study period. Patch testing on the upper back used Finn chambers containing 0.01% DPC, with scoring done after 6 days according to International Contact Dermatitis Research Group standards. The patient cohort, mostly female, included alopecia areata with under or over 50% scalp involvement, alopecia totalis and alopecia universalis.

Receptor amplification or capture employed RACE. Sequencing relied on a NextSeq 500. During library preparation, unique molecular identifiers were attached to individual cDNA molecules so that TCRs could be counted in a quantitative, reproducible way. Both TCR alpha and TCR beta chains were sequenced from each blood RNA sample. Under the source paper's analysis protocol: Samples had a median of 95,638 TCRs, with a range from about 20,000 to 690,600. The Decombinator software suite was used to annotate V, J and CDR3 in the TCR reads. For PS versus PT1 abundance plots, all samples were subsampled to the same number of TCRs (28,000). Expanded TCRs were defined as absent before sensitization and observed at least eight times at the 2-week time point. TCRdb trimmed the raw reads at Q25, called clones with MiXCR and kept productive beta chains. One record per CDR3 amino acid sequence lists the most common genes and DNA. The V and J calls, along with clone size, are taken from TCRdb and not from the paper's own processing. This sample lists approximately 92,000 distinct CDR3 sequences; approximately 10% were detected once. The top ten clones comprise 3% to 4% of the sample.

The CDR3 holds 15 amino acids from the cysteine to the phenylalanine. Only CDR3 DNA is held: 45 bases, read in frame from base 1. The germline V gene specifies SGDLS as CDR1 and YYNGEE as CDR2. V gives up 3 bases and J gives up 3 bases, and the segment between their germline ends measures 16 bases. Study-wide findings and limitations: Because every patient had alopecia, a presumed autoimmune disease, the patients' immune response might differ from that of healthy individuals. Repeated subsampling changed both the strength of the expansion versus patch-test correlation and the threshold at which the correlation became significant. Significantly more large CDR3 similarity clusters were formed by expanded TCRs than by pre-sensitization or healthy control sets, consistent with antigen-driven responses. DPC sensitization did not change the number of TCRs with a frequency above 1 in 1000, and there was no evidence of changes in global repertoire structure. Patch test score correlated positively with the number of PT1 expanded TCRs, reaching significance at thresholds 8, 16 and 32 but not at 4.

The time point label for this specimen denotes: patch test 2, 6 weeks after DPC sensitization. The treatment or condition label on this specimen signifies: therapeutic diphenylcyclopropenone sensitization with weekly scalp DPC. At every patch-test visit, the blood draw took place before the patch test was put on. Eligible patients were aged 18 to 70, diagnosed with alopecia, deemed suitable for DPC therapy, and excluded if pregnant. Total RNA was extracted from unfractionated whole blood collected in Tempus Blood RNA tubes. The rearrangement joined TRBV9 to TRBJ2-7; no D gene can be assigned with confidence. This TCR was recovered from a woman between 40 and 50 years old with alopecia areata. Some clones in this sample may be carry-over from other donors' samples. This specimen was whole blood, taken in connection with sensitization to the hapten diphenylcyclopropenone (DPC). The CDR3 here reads CASSESPQPHYEQYF. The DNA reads TGTGCCAGCAGCGAAAGTCCTCAACCCCACTACGAGCAGTACTTC.